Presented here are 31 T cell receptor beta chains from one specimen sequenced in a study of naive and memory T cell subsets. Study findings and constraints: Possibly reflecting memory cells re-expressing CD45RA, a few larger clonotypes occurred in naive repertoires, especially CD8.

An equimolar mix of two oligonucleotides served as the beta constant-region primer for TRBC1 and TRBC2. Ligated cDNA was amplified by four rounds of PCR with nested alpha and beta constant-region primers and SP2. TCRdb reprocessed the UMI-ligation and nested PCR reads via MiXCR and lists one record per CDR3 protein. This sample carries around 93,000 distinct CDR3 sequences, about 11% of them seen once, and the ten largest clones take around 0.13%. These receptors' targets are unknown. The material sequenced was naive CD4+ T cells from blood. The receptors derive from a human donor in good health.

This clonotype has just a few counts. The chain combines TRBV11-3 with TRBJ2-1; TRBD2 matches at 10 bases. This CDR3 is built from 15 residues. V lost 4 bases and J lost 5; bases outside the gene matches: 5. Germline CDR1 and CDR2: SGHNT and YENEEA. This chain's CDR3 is CASSSRTSGDNEQFF. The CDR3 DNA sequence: TGTGCCAGCAGCTCGCGGACTAGCGGAGACAATGAGCAGTTCTTC. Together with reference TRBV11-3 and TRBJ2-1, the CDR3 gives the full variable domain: EAGVVQSPRYKIIEKKQPVAFWCNPISGHNTLYWYLQNLGQGPELLIRYENEEAVDDSQLPKDRFSAERLKGVDSTLKIQPAELGDSAVYLCASSSRTSGDNEQFFGPGTRLTVL.

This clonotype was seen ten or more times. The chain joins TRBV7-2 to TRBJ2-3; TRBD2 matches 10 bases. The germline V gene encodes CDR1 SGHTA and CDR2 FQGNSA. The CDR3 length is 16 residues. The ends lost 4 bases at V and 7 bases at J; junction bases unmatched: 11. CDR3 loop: CASSSAIAGGMNTQYF. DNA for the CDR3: TGTGCCAGCAGCTCGGCCATAGCGGGAGGTATGAATACGCAGTATTTT.

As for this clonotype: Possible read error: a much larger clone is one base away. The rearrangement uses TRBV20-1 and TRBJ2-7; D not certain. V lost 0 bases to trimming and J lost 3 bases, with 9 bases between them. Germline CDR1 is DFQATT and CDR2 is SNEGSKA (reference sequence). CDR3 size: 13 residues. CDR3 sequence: CSARDGCGYEQYF. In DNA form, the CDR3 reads TGCAGTGCTAGAGACGGGTGTGGCTACGAGCAGTACTTC.

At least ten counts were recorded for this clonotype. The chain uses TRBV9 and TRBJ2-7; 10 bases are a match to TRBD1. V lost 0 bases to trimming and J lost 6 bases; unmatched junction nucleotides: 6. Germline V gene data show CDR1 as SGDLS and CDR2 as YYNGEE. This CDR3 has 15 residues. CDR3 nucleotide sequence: TGTGCCAGCAGCGTAGTTTCAGGACAGGGGGTCGAGCAGTACTTC. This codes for CASSVVSGQGVEQYF.

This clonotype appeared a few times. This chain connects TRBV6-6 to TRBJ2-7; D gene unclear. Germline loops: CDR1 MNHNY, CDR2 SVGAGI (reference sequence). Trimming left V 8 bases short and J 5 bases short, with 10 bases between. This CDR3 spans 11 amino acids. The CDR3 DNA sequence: TGTGCCAGCCTTGGGGTCCACGAGCAGTACTTC. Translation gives CASLGVHEQYF.

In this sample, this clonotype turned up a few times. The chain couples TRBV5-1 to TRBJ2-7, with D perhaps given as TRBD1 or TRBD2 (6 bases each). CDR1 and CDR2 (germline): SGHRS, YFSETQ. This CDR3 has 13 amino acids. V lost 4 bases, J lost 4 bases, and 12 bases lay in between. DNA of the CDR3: TGCGCCAGCAGCCGACAGGAGGGGTACGAGCAGTACTTC. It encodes CASSRQEGYEQYF.

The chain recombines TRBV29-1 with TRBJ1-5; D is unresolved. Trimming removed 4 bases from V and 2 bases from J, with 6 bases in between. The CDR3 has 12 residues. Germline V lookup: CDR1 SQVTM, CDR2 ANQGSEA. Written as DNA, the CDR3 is TGCAGCGTTGGCTGGGGCAATCAGCCCCAGCATTTT. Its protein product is CSVGWGNQPQHF.

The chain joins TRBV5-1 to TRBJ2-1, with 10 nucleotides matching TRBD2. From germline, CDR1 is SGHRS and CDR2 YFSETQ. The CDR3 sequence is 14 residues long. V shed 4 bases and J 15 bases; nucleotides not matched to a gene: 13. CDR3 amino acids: CASSISGGPAERFF. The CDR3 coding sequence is TGCGCCAGCAGCATTAGCGGGGGGCCGGCCGAGAGGTTCTTC.

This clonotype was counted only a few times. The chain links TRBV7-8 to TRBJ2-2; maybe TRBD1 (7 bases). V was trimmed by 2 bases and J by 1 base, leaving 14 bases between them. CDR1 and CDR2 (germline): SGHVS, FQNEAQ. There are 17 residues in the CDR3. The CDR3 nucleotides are TGTGCCAGCAGCTTAATAGCAGGGGGGCAGAACACCGGGGAGCTGTTTTTT. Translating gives CASSLIAGGQNTGELFF.

The CDR3 here is CASSVLLAGYEQYF. In DNA form, the CDR3 reads TGTGCCAGCAGTGTTTTACTAGCTGGCTACGAGCAGTACTTC. The chain couples TRBV6-1 to TRBJ2-7; possible D gene TRBD2, 6 bases. The germline gives CDR1 MNHNS, CDR2 SASEGT. The V gene lost 4 bases and the J gene lost 3 bases, with 13 bases spanning the gap. The CDR3 has 14 residues.

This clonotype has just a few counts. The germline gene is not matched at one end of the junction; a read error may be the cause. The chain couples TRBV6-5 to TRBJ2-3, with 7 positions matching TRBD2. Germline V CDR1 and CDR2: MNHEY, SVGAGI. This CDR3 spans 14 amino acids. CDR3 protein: CASSRTTSIDTQYF. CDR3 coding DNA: TGTGCCAGCAGTAGGACGACTAGCATAGATACGCAGTATTTT.

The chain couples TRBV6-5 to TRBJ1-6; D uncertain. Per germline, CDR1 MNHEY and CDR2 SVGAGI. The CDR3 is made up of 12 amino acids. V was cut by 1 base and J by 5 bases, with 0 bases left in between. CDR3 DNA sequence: TGTGCCAGCAGTTACTATAATTCACCCCTCCACTTT. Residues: CASSYYNSPLHF.

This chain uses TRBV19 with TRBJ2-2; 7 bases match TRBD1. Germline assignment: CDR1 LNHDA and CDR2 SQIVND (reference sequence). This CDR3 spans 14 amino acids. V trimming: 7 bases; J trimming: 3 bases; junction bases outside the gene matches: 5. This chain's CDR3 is CASNSGQYTGELFF. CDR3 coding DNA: TGTGCCAGTAATTCGGGACAGTACACCGGGGAGCTGTTTTTT.

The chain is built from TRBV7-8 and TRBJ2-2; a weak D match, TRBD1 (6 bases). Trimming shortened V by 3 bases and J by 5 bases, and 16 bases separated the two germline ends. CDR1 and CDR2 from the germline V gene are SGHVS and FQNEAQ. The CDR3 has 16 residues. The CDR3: CASSFRDNKKTGELFF. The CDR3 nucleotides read TGTGCCAGCAGCTTCCGGGACAACAAGAAGACCGGGGAGCTGTTTTTT.

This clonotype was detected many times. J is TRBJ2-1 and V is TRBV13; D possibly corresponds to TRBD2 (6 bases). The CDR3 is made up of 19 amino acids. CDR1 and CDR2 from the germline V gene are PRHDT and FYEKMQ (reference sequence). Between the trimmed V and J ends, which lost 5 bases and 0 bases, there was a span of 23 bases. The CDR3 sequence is CASSPRTTKTLPSYNEQFF. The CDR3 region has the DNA TGTGCCAGCAGCCCCCGGACTACGAAGACCTTACCCTCCTACAATGAGCAGTTCTTC.

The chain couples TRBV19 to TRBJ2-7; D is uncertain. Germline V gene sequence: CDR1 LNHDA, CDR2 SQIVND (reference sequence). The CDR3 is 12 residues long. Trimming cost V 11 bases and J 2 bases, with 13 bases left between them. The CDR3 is CAFTALPYEQYF. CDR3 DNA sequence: TGTGCCTTTACAGCGCTACCCTACGAGCAGTACTTC.

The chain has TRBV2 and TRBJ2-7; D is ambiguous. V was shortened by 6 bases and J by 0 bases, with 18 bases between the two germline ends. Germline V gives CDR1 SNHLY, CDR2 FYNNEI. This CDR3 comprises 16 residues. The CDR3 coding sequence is TGTGCCAGCAGCCGATCCGAAGGGTGGATCTCCTACGAGCAGTACTTC. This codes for CASSRSEGWISYEQYF.

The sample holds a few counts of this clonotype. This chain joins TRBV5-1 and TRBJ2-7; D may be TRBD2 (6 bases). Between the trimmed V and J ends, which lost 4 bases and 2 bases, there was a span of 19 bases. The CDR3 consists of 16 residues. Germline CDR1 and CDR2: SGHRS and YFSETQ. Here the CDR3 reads CASSVGALALPYEQYF. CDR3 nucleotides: TGCGCCAGCAGCGTAGGGGCCCTAGCGCTCCCCTACGAGCAGTACTTC.

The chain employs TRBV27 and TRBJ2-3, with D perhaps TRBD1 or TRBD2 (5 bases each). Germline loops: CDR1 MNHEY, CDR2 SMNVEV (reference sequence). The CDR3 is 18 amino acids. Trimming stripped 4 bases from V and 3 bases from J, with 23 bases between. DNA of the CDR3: TGTGCCAGCAGTTCGTTTCTCGGTAGGGTCGGGGCAACAGATACGCAGTATTTT. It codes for CASSSFLGRVGATDTQYF.

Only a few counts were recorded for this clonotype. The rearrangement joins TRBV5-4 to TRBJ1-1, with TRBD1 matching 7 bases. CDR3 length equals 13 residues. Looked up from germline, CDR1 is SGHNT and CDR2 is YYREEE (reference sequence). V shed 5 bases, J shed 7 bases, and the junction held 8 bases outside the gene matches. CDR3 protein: CASRMTGTVEAFF. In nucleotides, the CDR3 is TGTGCCAGCAGAATGACAGGGACCGTTGAAGCTTTCTTT.

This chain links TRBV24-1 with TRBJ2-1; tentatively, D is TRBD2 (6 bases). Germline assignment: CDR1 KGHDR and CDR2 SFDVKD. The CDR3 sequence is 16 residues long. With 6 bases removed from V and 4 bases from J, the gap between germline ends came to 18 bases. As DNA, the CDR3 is TGTGCCACCAGTTCCGCCTTCGAGGGACTTTACAATGAGCAGTTCTTC. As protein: CATSSAFEGLYNEQFF.

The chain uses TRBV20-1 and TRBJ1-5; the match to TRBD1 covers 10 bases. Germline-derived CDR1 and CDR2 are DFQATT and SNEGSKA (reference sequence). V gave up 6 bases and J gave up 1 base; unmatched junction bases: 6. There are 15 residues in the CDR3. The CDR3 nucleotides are TGCAGTGCGGCCCGGACAGGGGGAAGCAATCAGCCCCAGCATTTT. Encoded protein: CSAARTGGSNQPQHF.

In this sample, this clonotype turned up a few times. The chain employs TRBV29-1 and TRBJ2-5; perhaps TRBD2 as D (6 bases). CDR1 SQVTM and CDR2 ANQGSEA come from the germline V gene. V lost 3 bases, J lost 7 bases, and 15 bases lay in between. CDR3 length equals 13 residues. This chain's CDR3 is CSVEPGTLGTQYF. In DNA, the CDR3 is TGCAGCGTTGAGCCCGGGACTCTGGGGACCCAGTACTTC.

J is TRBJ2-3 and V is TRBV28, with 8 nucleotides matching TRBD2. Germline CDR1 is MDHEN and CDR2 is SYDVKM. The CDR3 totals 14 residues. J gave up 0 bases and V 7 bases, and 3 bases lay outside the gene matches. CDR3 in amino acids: CASKRTSSTDTQYF. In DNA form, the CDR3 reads TGTGCCAGCAAGCGGACTAGCAGCACAGATACGCAGTATTTT. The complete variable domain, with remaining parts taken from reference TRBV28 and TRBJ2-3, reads DVKVTQSSRYLVKRTGEKVFLECVQDMDHENMFWYRQDPGLGLRLIYFSYDVKMKEKGDIPEGYSVSREKKERFSLILESASTNQTSMYLCASKRTSSTDTQYFGPGTRLTVL.

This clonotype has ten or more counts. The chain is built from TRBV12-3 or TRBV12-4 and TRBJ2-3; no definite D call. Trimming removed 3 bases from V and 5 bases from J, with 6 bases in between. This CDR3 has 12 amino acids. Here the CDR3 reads CASSFSQDTQYF. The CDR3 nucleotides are TGTGCCAGCAGTTTCAGTCAAGATACGCAGTATTTT.

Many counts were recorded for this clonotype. The CDR3 region has the DNA TGTGCCAGCAGTTACCGTAAGACAGGGGGCTTCGACGAGCAGTACTTC. This codes for CASSYRKTGGFDEQYF. J is TRBJ2-7 and V is TRBV6-2 or TRBV6-3; 10 nucleotides agree with TRBD1. V dropped 2 bases and J dropped 5; count of bases not matched to a gene: 9. The CDR3 has 16 amino acids. Germline V gene data show CDR1 as MNHEY and CDR2 as SVGEGT.

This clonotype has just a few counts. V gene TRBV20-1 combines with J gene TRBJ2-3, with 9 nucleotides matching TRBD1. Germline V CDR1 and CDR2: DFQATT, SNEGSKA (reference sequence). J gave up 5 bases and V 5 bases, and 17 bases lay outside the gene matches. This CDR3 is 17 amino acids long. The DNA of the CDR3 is TGCAGTGCTCGCGGGACAGGGTTAATTTTGTTGGGAGATACGCAGTATTTT. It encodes CSARGTGLILLGDTQYF.

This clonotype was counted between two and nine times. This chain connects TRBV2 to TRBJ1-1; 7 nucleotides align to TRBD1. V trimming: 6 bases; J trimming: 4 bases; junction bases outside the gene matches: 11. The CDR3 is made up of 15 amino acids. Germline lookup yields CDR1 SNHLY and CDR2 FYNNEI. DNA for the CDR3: TGTGCCAGCAGGGGCCAGGGGGTTTTTGGCACTGAAGCTTTCTTT. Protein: CASRGQGVFGTEAFF.

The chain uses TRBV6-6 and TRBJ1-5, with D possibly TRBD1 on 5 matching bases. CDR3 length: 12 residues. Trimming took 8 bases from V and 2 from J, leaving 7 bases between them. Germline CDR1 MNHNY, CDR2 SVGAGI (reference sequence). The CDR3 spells CASGGGNQPQHF. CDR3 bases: TGTGCCAGCGGGGGGGGCAATCAGCCCCAGCATTTT.

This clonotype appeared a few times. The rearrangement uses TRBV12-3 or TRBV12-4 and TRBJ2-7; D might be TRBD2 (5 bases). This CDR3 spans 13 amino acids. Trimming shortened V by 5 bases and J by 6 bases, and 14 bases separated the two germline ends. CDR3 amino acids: CASSLGEGGEQYF. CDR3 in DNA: TGTGCCAGCAGTCTTGGGGAAGGAGGCGAGCAGTACTTC.

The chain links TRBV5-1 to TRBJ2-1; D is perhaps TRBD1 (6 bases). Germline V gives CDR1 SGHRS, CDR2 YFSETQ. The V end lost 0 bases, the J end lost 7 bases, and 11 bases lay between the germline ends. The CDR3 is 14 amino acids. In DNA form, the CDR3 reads TGCGCCAGCAGCTTGGAAACAGGGTGGAATGAGCAGTTCTTC. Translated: CASSLETGWNEQFF.